This T cell receptor (beta chain) is drawn from a study of cytomegalovirus exposure and HLA in healthy donors (dated 2017 in TCRdb). With regard to the full study: According to a later analysis, the roughly 120 validation repertoires were produced on the same platform as the approximately 610 repertoires of the first cohort. The study was designed to test whether signatures of past pathogen exposure could be identified by cataloging public T cell receptors. In addition to the first cohort of 666 subjects, a separate validation cohort of about 120 different subjects was used. To predict cytomegalovirus infection status, the study combined high-throughput TCR immunosequencing, statistical association of individual TCRs with disease status, and machine learning. The research as a whole found: It was suggested by the authors that the approach could potentially be generalized to other disease states and immunological phenotypes. A total of 150 or so TCR beta chains were listed by the study as associated with cytomegalovirus. A later analysis lacked HLA typing for the validation cohort, so it scored co-occurrence in that cohort across all 120 or so repertoires. Of the cluster scores, around 95% were above 0 in a later analysis, which found that TCRs clustered in the first cohort also tended to co-occur in the 90 to 150 validation repertoires. While some public TCRs were present in many individuals, most TCR sequences turned up only very rarely across donors. In vitro tests confirmed that a few of the cytomegalovirus-associated TCR beta chains recognize cytomegalovirus antigens. Cytomegalovirus status was reported to be diagnosed by the classifier with high specificity and sensitivity in both the original and validation cohorts.

Separate from the approximately 690-subject first cohort, the validation cohort of roughly 110 subjects was the group to which the donors belonged. As for this clone: Its antigen is unknown. Per-base quality was not reported, and no clone a single base away is much larger than it.

The library was built by means of the immunoSEQ multiplex PCR assay. Per the original workflow: To diagnose cytomegalovirus status from the catalog of TCR beta chain sequences, a statistical classification framework was built. Imported from immuneACCESS, the table was reduced by TCRdb to in-frame sequences with V and J called. These copies leave out some clones; in studies compared against another copy, an unresolved V gene accounts for under half, and the cause of the remainder is not known. The V and J calls and clone size are taken from that table; D and trimming were inferred from the DNA. Within this sample are around 220,000 clones, with just over 85% of them counted one time only. The ten largest clones capture over 2.5% of the sample. Sequences SGHAT (CDR1) and FQDESV (CDR2) are obtained from the germline V gene (reference sequence). V drops 5 bases and J drops 5 bases, leaving 18 bases in between. Its CDR3 holds 15 amino acids, cysteine through phenylalanine. Solely the CDR3 DNA is kept, with 45 bases framed from the first base.

The specimen was PBMCs. The chain is made from TRBV11-1 and TRBJ1-2; no D gene is confidently identified. The origin of this receptor is a woman younger than 35 in good health and CMV-seronegative. The DNA is TGTGCCAGCAGCAACCAACCGCAAACAGTTTATGGCTACACCTTC. Its protein is CASSNQPQTVYGYTF. With the rest looked up from the reference TRBV11-1 and TRBJ1-2 genes rather than sequenced, the full variable domain is EAEVAQSPRYKITEKSQAVAFWCDPISGHATLYWYRQILGQGPELLVQFQDESVVDDSQLPKDRFSAERLKGVDSTLKIQPAELGDSAMYLCASSNQPQTVYGYTFGSGTRLTVV.